This TCR beta chain was identified during a study of blood T cell repertoires in COVID-19. The wider study: The samples span acute and convalescent COVID-19 from the United States, Italy and Spain. PBMCs, B-cell-depleted T cells, or T cells provided the cDNA or gDNA that made up the material.

The table came from immunoSEQ multiplex PCR; TCRdb's copy has only in-frame clones and leaves some out. This sample carries under 250,000 clones, approximately 85% of them seen once, and the ten largest clones take about 9.3%. The V gene lost 4 bases and the J gene lost 4 bases, with 13 bases spanning the gap. The germline CDR1 and CDR2 sequences are LGHDT and YNNKEL (reference sequence). The CDR3 extends over 14 amino acids. Participant-reported clinical history was the basis for cohort assignment. The material sequenced was PBMCs or T cells enriched from blood (not recorded which). V gene TRBV3-1 (or the pseudogene TRBV3-2) combines with J gene TRBJ1-2, with a weak D call TRBD1 (6 bases). This TCR derives from a woman in her 50s with acute COVID-19. The CDR3 sequence is CASSPRTARYGYTF. CDR3 bases: TGTGCCAGCAGCCCAAGGACAGCCCGCTATGGCTACACCTTC.